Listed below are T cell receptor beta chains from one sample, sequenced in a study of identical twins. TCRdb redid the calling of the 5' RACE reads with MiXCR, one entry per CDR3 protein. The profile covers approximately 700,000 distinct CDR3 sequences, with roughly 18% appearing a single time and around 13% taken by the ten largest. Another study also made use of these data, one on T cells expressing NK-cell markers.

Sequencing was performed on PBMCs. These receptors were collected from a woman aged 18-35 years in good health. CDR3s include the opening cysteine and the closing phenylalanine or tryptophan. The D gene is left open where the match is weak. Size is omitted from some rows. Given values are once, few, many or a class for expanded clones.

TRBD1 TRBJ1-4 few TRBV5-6 CASSFGQGIEKLFF TGTGCCAGCAGCTTCGGACAGGGAATAGAAAAACTGTTTTTT
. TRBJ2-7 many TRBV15 CATSRDRRREQYF TGTGCCACCAGCAGAGATCGTCGACGCGAGCAGTACTTC
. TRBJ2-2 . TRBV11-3 CASSLSDGIGYTGELFF TGTGCCAGCAGCTTGTCCGACGGGATTGGGTACACCGGGGAGCTGTTTTTT
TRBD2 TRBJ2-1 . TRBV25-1 CASSDGGGNHHNEQFF TGTGCCAGCAGTGATGGGGGAGGGAACCACCACAATGAGCAGTTCTTC
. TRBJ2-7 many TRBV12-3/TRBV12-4 CASSFDNEQYF TGTGCCAGCAGTTTTGACAACGAGCAGTACTTC
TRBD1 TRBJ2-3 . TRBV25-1 CASSTWTGGTDTQYF TGTGCCAGCAGTACATGGACAGGGGGCACAGATACGCAGTATTTT
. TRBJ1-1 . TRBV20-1 CSAPGPWIMNTEAFF TGCAGTGCTCCCGGTCCCTGGATCATGAACACTGAAGCTTTCTTT
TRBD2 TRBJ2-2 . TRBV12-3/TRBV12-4 CASSFGTSGALQAITGELFF TGTGCCAGCAGTTTTGGGACTAGCGGGGCCCTACAAGCTATTACCGGGGAGCTGTTTTTT
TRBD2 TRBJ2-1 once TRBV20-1 CSARDLSGELNNEQFF TGCAGTGCTAGAGATCTTAGCGGGGAACTGAACAATGAGCAGTTCTTC
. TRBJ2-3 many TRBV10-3 CAISSTDTQYF TGTGCCATCAGTAGCACAGATACGCAGTATTTT
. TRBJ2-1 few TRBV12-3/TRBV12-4 CASSLRTIEKFF TGTGCCAGCAGTTTACGGACCATCGAGAAGTTCTTC
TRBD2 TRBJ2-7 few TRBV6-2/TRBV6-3 CASSYGVGGRGLADSSYEQYF TGTGCCAGCAGTTACGGGGTCGGAGGTCGGGGACTAGCCGACTCTTCCTACGAGCAGTACTTC
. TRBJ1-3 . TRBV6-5 CASSYSSQGGSGNTIYF TGTGCCAGCAGTTACTCATCCCAGGGAGGCTCTGGAAACACCATATATTTT
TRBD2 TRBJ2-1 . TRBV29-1 CSVAMRPGLAGANEQFF TGCAGCGTCGCCATGCGACCGGGACTAGCGGGAGCCAATGAGCAGTTCTTC
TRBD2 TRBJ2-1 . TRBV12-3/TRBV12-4 CASSTRTSGGGSYNEQFF TGTGCCAGCAGTACCCGGACTAGCGGGGGGGGTTCCTACAATGAGCAGTTCTTC
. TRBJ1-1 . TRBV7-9 CASSHRPGSDFQEAFF TGTGCCAGCAGCCACAGGCCCGGCTCCGATTTTCAGGAAGCTTTCTTT
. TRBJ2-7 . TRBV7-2 CASSRASYEQYF TGTGCCAGCAGTCGCGCCTCCTACGAGCAGTACTTC
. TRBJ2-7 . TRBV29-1 CSVSQGYEQYF TGCAGCGTTTCGCAGGGTTACGAGCAGTACTTC
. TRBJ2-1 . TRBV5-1 CASSLEQSSYNEQFF TGCGCCAGCAGCTTGGAACAGAGCTCCTACAATGAGCAGTTCTTC
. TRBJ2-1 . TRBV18 CASSPPLSNAGTGEFF TGTGCCAGCTCACCCCCCCTCTCTAACGCGGGGACTGGTGAGTTCTTC
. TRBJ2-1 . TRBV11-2 CASSSGVLNEQFF TGTGCCAGCAGCTCGGGGGTTCTTAATGAGCAGTTCTTC
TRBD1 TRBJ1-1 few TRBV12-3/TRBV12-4 CASSSGQGTNTEAFF TGTGCCAGCAGTTCGGGACAGGGGACGAACACTGAAGCTTTCTTT
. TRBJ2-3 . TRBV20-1 CSVGASTDTQYF TGCAGTGTTGGGGCTAGCACAGATACGCAGTATTTT
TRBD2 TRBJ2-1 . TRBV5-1 CASSSSGGDYNEQFF TGCGCCAGCTCCTCAAGCGGGGGGGACTACAATGAGCAGTTCTTC